The clone carrying this TCR beta chain was observed a few times. The antigen is undetermined. This sample is part of a study of early T cells in non-severe SARS-CoV-2 infection. Study context: Sequencing of bulk RNA from unsorted whole blood was done, without chain pairing.

Findings and caveats of the study: Anti-spike CD8 responses were favored in VDJdb matching, and private and CD4 specificities were missed.

This CDR3 is 16 amino acids long. Germline CDR1 and CDR2: LNHDA and SQIVND (reference sequence). Losses at the gene ends were 6 bases for V and 1 base for J; bases not matched to a gene: 7. Individual cDNA molecules carried attached unique molecular identifiers. TCRdb passed the 5' RACE reads through MiXCR, listing each CDR3 protein once. The data hold about 50,000 distinct CDR3 sequences, with roughly 6.1% observed a single time. The TCR comes from an adult who was a healthcare worker with PCR-confirmed SARS-CoV-2 infection or an uninfected control (not recorded which). Specimen: whole blood, collected at baseline. V and J are TRBV19 and TRBJ1-5; 9 positions agree with TRBD1. CDR3 nucleotide sequence: TGTGCCAGTAGGAGACAGGGGGGTGCGAGCAATCAGCCCCAGCATTTT. It specifies CASRRQGGASNQPQHF.